Each of the 19 T cell receptor beta chains below was sequenced from the same sample in a study of blood T cells in healthy people across ages. It was with a sample-barcoded 5' primer and a J-beta primer mix that a second PCR of roughly 6 to 11 cycles was run. From the 5' RACE reads, TCRdb called clonotypes with MiXCR, one entry per CDR3 protein. The profile covers approximately 1,700,000 distinct CDR3 sequences, with roughly 43% appearing a single time and approximately 22% taken by the ten largest. Sequenced input: blood. These TCRs come from a human donor in good health.

This clonotype occurred a few times. This chain links TRBV7-8 with TRBJ2-3, with 7 bases matching TRBD2. Germline V gene lookup returns CDR1 SGHVS and CDR2 FQNEAQ. The CDR3 contains 16 residues. With 2 bases clipped from V and 4 bases from J, the junction kept 9 bases outside the gene matches. DNA for the CDR3: TGTGCCAGCAGCTTATTGGGACTATCGACGGCAGATACGCAGTATTTT. It translates to CASSLLGLSTADTQYF.

The chain couples TRBV24-1 to TRBJ2-1; D gene uncertain. CDR3 length: 15 residues. CDR1 is KGHDR and CDR2 is SFDVKD in the germline V gene. V gave up 9 bases and J gave up 3 bases, with 17 bases separating them. The CDR3 sequence is CATEDRSVSYNEQFF. The CDR3 nucleotides read TGTGCCACCGAAGACCGGAGCGTAAGCTACAATGAGCAGTTCTTC.

The chain couples TRBV12-3 or TRBV12-4 to TRBJ1-5, with 9 nucleotides matching TRBD1. The CDR3 consists of 15 residues. J lost 4 bases, V lost 6 bases, and 7 bases had no gene match. The CDR3: CASSQRQGVNQPQHF. The CDR3 coding sequence is TGTGCCAGCAGCCAAAGACAGGGGGTGAATCAGCCCCAGCATTTT.

This clonotype was detected a few times. The rearrangement uses TRBV13 and TRBJ2-1, with D tentatively TRBD1 (5 bases). Trimming pared 6 bases from V and 1 base from J, leaving 19 bases between. Germline V gene data show CDR1 as PRHDT and CDR2 as FYEKMQ (reference sequence). The CDR3 has 17 amino acids. Here the CDR3 reads CASSSPGMGPSYNEQFF. In nucleotides, the CDR3 is TGTGCCAGCAGTTCCCCAGGGATGGGGCCATCCTACAATGAGCAGTTCTTC.

The CDR3 DNA is TGTGCCTGGAGTCCCCTAGGAATCCTGATAGGCAAAAACATTCAGTACTTC. It is translated as CAWSPLGILIGKNIQYF. The chain uses TRBV30 and TRBJ2-4, with D hard to call. The CDR3 is made up of 17 amino acids. Trimming pared 2 bases from V and 3 bases from J, leaving 20 bases between. Germline CDR1 is GTSNPN and CDR2 is SVGIG (reference sequence).

V gene TRBV10-3 combines with J gene TRBJ1-5; a weak D match, TRBD1 (5 bases). Germline V lookup: CDR1 ENHRY, CDR2 SYGVKD. V was shortened by 4 bases and J by 7 bases, with 17 bases between the two germline ends. CDR3 size: 15 residues. CDR3 in DNA: TGTGCCATCAGTGCCTCTCCAGGGAAGGAGCAGCCCCAGCATTTT. It yields the protein CAISASPGKEQPQHF.

This clonotype was found a few times. This chain links TRBV12-3 or TRBV12-4 with TRBJ2-5, with D perhaps TRBD1 or TRBD2 (5 bases each). The CDR3 runs to 15 residues. V lost 5 bases and J 3 bases, leaving 16 bases between the germline ends. DNA for the CDR3: TGTGCCAGCAGTGGGGCCGGGGATCTCAAAGAGACCCAGTACTTC. Its translation: CASSGAGDLKETQYF.

This clonotype was seen more than once but under ten times. This chain joins TRBV6-6 and TRBJ2-3, with D possibly TRBD1 on 6 matching bases. This CDR3 comprises 15 residues. V was pared by 6 bases and J by 6 bases, with 19 bases between. Germline CDR1 is MNHNY and CDR2 is SVGAGI (reference sequence). The CDR3 DNA reads TGTGCCAGCAGACACCGGACAGCCCTATGGGATACGCAGTATTTT. It is translated as CASRHRTALWDTQYF.

The CDR3 region is CASSQDSGGGAGRYNEQFF. As DNA, the CDR3 is TGTGCCAGCAGCCAAGATTCGGGCGGGGGAGCGGGGAGATACAATGAGCAGTTCTTC. The V call is TRBV4-2, the J call TRBJ2-1; 7 bases are a match to TRBD2. The CDR3 covers 19 residues. Germline loops: CDR1 LGHNA, CDR2 YNFKEQ. V trimming: 0 bases; J trimming: 4 bases; junction bases outside the gene matches: 15.

This clonotype showed up just a few times. Since a much larger clone is just one base distant, this may be a read error. The V gene is TRBV7-2, the J gene TRBJ2-5; 7 positions agree with TRBD2. The CDR3 is 14 residues long. Trimming cost V 2 bases and J 11 bases; bases outside gene matches: 11. Germline V lookup: CDR1 SGHTA, CDR2 FQGNSA. The CDR3 coding sequence is TGTGCCAGCAGCTTAAGTCTAGCGGTCAATGAGCAGTACTTC. Residues: CASSLSLAVNEQYF.

The rearrangement uses TRBV20-1 and TRBJ2-1; TRBD1 matches 10 bases. From germline, CDR1 is DFQATT and CDR2 SNEGSKA (reference sequence). V lost 5 bases and J lost 9; bases outside the gene matches: 13. This CDR3 region has 15 residues. CDR3 DNA: TGCAGTGCTTTATCCGGGGACAGGGGTTTCAGTGAGCAGTTCTTC. It encodes CSALSGDRGFSEQFF.

V usage is TRBV11-2 and J usage is TRBJ2-7; D might be TRBD1 or TRBD2, each matching 5 bases. V was cut by 5 bases and J by 3 bases, with 20 bases left in between. There are 16 residues in the CDR3. Germline V gene lookup returns CDR1 SGHAT and CDR2 FQNNGV. The CDR3 DNA reads TGTGCCAGCAGCCTCACGCTTGGAGGACACTTCTACGAGCAGTACTTC. Amino acids: CASSLTLGGHFYEQYF.

The rearrangement links TRBV7-2 to TRBJ2-1, with no clear D. The CDR3 runs 14 residues. V gave up 5 bases and J gave up 7 bases, with 15 bases separating them. Germline V CDR1 and CDR2: SGHTA, FQGNSA. The CDR3: CASSPWPSGNEQFF. The CDR3 DNA is TGTGCCAGCAGCCCCTGGCCCTCCGGTAATGAGCAGTTCTTC.

This chain connects TRBV5-5 to TRBJ1-4; D perhaps matches TRBD1 (5 bases). From germline, CDR1 is SGHKS and CDR2 YYEKEE (reference sequence). Trimming removed 1 base at V and 8 bases at J, with 15 bases between. The CDR3 spans 15 residues. CDR3 in DNA: TGTGCCAGCAGCTTGTTTCTGGGGGTTCCCGAAAAACTGTTTTTT. Amino acids: CASSLFLGVPEKLFF.

The J gene is TRBJ2-7, the V gene TRBV7-2; D is ambiguous. The V gene's germline CDR1 is SGHTA and CDR2 FQGNSA. The germline V and J ends were trimmed by 1 base and 7 bases, with 11 bases remaining between them. This CDR3 has 13 amino acids. The DNA of the CDR3 is TGTGCCAGCAGCTTAGGAGCTATCCGAGAGCAGTACTTC. Translating it yields CASSLGAIREQYF.

The chain recombines TRBV4-2 with TRBJ1-6; tentative D call: TRBD1 (6 bases). Trimming removed 3 bases from V and 10 bases from J, with 13 bases in between. Per germline, CDR1 LGHNA and CDR2 YNFKEQ. The CDR3 runs 14 residues. CDR3 in DNA: TGTGCCAGCAGCCACCTGGAGGGGGACTCACCCCTCCACTTT. Its translation: CASSHLEGDSPLHF.

This clonotype was seen more than once but under ten times. V and J are TRBV10-3 and TRBJ1-2; TRBD1 might be the D (6 bases). There are 14 residues in the CDR3. In germline, CDR1 is ENHRY, CDR2 SYGVKD. V was shortened by 5 bases and J by 2 bases, with 12 bases between the two germline ends. In DNA form, the CDR3 reads TGTGCCATCAGTCCCGTGGGGGGCAACTATGGCTACACCTTC. Its protein product is CAISPVGGNYGYTF.

The chain uses TRBV28 and TRBJ2-1, with 11 bases identical to TRBD2. Germline assignment: CDR1 MDHEN and CDR2 SYDVKM. The CDR3 runs to 17 residues. V was clipped by 6 bases and J by 5 bases; unmatched bases: 12. The CDR3 protein is CASSSGFSGGVNNEQFF. The CDR3 nucleotides read TGTGCCAGCAGCTCTGGTTTTAGCGGGGGGGTCAACAATGAGCAGTTCTTC.

The genes are TRBV20-1 and TRBJ2-7; tentative D call: TRBD1 (5 bases). In germline, CDR1 is DFQATT, CDR2 SNEGSKA (reference sequence). V dropped 3 bases and J dropped 2 bases, with 14 bases sitting between them. There are 14 residues in the CDR3. The DNA for the CDR3 is TGCAGTGCTAGGGGGCGCAAAGGGGCCTACGAGCAGTACTTC. Translating it yields CSARGRKGAYEQYF.